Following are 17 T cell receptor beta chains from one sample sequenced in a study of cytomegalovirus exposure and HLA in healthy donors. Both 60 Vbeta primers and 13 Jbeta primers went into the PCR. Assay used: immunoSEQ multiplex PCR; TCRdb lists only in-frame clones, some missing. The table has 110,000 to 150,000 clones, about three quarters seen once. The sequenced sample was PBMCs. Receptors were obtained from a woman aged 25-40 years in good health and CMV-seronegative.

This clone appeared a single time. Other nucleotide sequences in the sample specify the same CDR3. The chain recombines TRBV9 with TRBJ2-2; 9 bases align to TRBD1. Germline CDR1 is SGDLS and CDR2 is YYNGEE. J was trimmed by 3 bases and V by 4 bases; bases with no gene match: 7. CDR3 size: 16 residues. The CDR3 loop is CASSPRTGVDTGELFF. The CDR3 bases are TGTGCCAGCAGCCCCCGGACAGGGGTCGACACCGGGGAGCTGTTTTTT.

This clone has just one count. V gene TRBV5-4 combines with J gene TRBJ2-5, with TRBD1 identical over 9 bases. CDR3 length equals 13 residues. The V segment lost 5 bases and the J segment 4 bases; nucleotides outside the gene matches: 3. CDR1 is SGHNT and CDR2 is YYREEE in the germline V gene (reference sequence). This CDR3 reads CASSRDRAETQYF. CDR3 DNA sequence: TGTGCCAGCAGTCGGGACAGGGCAGAGACCCAGTACTTC.

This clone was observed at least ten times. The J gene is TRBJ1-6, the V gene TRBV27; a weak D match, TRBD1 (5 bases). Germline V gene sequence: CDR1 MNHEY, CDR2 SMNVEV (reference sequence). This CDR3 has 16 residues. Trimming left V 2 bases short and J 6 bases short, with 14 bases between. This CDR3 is CASSLLRSGGNSPLHF. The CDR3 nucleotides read TGTGCCAGCAGTTTACTTCGGTCGGGGGGTAATTCACCCCTCCACTTT.

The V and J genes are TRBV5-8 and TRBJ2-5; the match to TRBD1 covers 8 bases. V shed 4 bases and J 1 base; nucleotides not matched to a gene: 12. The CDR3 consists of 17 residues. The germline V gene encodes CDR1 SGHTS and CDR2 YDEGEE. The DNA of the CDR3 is TGTGCCAGCAGCGGAATAGGGACAGGTAGCCTCCAAGAGACCCAGTACTTC. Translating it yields CASSGIGTGSLQETQYF.

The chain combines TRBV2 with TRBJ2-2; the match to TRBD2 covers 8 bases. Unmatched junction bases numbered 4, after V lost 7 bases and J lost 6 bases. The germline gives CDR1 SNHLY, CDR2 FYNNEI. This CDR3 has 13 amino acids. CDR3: CASTPGGSGELFF. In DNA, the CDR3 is TGTGCCAGCACCCCGGGGGGGTCCGGGGAGCTGTTTTTT. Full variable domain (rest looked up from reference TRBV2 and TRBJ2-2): EPEVTQTPSHQVTQMGQEVILRCVPISNHLYFYWYRQILGQKVEFLVSFYNNEISEKSEIFDDQFSVERPDGSNFTLKIRSTKLEDSAMYFCASTPGGSGELFFGEGSRLTVL.

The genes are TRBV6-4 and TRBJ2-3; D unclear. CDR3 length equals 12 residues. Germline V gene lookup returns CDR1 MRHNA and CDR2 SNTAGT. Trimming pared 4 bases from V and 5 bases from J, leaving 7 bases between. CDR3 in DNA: TGTGCCAGCAGTGGGCCGGGAGATACGCAGTATTTT. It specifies CASSGPGDTQYF.

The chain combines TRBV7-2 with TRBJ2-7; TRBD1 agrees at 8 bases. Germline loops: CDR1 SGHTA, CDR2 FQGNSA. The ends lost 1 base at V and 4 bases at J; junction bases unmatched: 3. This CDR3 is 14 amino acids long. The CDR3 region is CASSLGGQVYEQYF. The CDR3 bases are TGTGCCAGCAGCTTAGGGGGACAGGTTTACGAGCAGTACTTC. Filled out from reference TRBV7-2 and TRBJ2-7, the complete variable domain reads GAGVSQSPSNKVTEKGKDVELRCDPISGHTALYWYRQSLGQGLEFLIYFQGNSAPDKSGLPSDRFSAERTGGSVSTLTIQRTQQEDSAVYLCASSLGGQVYEQYFGPGTRLTVT.

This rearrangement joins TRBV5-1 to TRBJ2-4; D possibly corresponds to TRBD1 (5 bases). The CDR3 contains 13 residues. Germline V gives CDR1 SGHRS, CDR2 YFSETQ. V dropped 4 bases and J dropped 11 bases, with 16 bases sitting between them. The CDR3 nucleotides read TGCGCCAGCAGCCCCAGGGCGGATTCCCTTCAGTACTTC. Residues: CASSPRADSLQYF.

In DNA form, the CDR3 reads TGCAGCGTTGATGGATCCGGCGGCGGCTACACCTTC. This gives the protein CSVDGSGGGYTF. The J gene is TRBJ1-2, the V gene TRBV29-1; no firm D call. CDR1 is SQVTM, CDR2 ANQGSEA, per germline. The CDR3 sequence is 12 residues long. Trimming took 3 bases from V and 8 from J, leaving 13 bases between them.

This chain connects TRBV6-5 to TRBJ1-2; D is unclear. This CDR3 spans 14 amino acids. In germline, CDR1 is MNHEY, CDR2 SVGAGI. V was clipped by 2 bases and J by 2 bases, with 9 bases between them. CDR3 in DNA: TGTGCCAGCAGTTACCGCCAGGAAAACTATGGCTACACCTTC. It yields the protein CASSYRQENYGYTF.

CDR3 amino acids: CAWNRGQGVSGYTF. CDR3 nucleotides: TGTGCCTGGAACCGGGGACAGGGTGTAAGTGGCTACACCTTC. The J gene is TRBJ1-2, the V gene TRBV30; TRBD1 agrees at 9 bases. The CDR3 runs 14 residues. V gave up 4 bases and J gave up 7 bases; unmatched junction bases: 10. In germline, CDR1 is GTSNPN, CDR2 SVGIG (reference sequence).

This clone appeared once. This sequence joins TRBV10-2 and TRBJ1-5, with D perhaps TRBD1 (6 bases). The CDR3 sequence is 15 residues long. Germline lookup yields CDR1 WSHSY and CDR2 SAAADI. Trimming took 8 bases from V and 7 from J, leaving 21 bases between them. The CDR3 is CASSKTQGSYQPQHF. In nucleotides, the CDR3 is TGCGCCAGCTCAAAGACTCAGGGGAGCTACCAGCCCCAGCATTTT.

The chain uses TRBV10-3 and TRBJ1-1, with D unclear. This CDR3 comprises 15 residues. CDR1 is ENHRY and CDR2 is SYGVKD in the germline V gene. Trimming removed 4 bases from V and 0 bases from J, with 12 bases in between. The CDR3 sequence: CAISVGWEMNTEAFF. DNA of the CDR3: TGTGCCATCAGTGTTGGTTGGGAGATGAACACTGAAGCTTTCTTT.

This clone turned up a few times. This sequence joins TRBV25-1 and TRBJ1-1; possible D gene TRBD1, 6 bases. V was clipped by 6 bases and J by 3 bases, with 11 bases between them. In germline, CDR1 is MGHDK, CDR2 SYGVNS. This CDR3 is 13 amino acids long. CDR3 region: CASRRGSDTEAFF. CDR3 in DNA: TGTGCCAGCAGGAGGGGGTCGGACACTGAAGCTTTCTTT. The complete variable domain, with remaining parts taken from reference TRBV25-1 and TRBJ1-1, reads EADIYQTPRYLVIGTGKKITLECSQTMGHDKMYWYQQDPGMELHLIHYSYGVNSTEKGDLSSESTVSRIRTEHFPLTLESARPSHTSQYLCASRRGSDTEAFFGQGTRLTVV.

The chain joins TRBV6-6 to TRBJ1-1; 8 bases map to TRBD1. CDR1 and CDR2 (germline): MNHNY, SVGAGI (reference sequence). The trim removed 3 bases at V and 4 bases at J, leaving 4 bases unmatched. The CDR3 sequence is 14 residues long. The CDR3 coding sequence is TGTGCCAGCAGTTATACAGGGGGAGGCACTGAAGCTTTCTTT. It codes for CASSYTGGGTEAFF.

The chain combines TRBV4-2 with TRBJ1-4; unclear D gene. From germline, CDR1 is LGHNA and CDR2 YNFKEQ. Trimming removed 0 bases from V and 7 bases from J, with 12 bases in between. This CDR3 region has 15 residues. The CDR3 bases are TGTGCCAGCAGCCAAGATCGGTCCCTGCGTGAAAAACTGTTTTTT. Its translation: CASSQDRSLREKLFF.

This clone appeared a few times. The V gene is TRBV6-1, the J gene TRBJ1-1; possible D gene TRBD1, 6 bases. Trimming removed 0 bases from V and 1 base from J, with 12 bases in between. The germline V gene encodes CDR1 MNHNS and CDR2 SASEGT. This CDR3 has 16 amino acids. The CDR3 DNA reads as TGTGCCAGCAGTGAAGCGCAGGCAGGGGCGAACACTGAAGCTTTCTTT. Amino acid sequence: CASSEAQAGANTEAFF.